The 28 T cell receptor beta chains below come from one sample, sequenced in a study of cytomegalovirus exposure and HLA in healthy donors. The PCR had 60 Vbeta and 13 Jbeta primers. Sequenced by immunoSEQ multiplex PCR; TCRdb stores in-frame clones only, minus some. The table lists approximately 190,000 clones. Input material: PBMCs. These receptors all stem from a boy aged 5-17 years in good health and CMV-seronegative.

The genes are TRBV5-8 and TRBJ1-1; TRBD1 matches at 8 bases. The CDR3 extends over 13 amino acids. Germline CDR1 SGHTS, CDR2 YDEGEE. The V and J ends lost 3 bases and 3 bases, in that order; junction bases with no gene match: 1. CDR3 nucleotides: TGTGCCAGCAGCTCGACAGGGGACACTGAAGCTTTCTTT. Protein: CASSSTGDTEAFF.

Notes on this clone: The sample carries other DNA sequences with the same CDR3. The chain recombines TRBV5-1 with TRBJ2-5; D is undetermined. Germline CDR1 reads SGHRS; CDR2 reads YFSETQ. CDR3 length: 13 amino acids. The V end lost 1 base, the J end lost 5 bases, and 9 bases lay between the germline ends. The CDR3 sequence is CASSLTGGETQYF. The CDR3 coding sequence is TGCGCCAGCAGCTTGACGGGTGGGGAGACCCAGTACTTC.

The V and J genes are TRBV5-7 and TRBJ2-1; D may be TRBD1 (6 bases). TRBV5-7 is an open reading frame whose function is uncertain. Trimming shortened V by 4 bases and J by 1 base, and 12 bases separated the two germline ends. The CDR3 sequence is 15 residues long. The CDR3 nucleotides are TGTGCCAGCAGCCAGCAGGGGAATTCCTACAATGAGCAGTTCTTC. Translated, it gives CASSQQGNSYNEQFF.

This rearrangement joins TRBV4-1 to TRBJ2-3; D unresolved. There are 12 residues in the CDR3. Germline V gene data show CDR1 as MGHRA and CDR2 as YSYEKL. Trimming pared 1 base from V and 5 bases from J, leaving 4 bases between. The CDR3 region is CASSQVLDTQYF. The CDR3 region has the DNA TGCGCCAGCAGCCAAGTACTAGATACGCAGTATTTT.

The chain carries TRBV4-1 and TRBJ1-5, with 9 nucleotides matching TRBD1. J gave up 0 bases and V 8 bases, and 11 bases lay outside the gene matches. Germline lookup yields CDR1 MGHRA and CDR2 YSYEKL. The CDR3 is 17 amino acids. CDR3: CASSHRGPAVSNQPQHF. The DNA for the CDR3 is TGCGCCAGCTCCCACAGGGGGCCTGCCGTTAGCAATCAGCCCCAGCATTTT.

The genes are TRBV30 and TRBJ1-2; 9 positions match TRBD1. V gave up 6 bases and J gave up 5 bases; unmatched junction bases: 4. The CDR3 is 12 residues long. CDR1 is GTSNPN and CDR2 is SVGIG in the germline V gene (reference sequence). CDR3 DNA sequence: TGTGCCTGCCGGGACAGGGTATATGGCTACACCTTC. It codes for CACRDRVYGYTF.

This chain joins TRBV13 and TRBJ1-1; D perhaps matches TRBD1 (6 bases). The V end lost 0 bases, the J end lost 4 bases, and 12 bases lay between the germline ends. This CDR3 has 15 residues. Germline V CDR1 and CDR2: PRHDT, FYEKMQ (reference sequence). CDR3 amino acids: CASSLGPQGITEAFF. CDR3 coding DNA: TGTGCCAGCAGCTTAGGCCCGCAGGGGATCACTGAAGCTTTCTTT.

Here the CDR3 DNA reads TGTGCCAGCAGCGTCGGACAGGGAGGACAAGAGACCCAGTACTTC. Amino acids: CASSVGQGGQETQYF. The gene calls are TRBV9 and TRBJ2-5; 8 bases match TRBD1. After removal of 2 bases from V and 2 bases from J, the junction contained 5 bases not matched to a gene. The CDR3 totals 15 residues. The germline V gene encodes CDR1 SGDLS and CDR2 YYNGEE.

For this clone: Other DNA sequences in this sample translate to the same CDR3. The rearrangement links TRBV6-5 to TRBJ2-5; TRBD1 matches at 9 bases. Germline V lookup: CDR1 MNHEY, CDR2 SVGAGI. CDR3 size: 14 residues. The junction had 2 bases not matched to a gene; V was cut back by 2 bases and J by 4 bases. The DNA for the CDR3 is TGTGCCAGCAGTTACGGGACAGGGCGAGAGACCCAGTACTTC. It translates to CASSYGTGRETQYF.

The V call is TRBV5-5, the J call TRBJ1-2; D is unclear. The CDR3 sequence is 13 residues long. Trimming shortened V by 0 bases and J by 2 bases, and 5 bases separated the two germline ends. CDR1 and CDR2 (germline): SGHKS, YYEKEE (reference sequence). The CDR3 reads CASSLELNYGYTF. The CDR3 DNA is TGTGCCAGCAGCTTGGAACTAAACTATGGCTACACCTTC. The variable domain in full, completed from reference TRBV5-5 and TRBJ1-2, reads DAGVTQSPTHLIKTRGQQVTLRCSPISGHKSVSWYQQVLGQGPQFIFQYYEKEERGRGNFPDRFSARQFPNYSSELNVNALLLGDSALYLCASSLELNYGYTFGSGTRLTVV.

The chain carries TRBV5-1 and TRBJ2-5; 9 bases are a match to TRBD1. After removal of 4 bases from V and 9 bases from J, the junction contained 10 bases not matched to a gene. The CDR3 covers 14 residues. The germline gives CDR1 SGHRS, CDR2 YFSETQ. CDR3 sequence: CASSHGQGSEAQYF. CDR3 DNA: TGCGCCAGCAGCCACGGACAGGGGTCCGAGGCCCAGTACTTC.

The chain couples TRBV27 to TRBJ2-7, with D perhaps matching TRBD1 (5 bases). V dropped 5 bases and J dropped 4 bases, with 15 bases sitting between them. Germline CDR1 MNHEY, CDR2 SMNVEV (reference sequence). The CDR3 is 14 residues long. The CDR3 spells CASSPFRGRYEQYF. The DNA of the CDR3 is TGTGCCAGCAGTCCGTTTAGGGGAAGGTACGAGCAGTACTTC.

CDR3 sequence (DNA): TGTGCCAGCAGCTTACTTTCGGGGGGTTACTACGAGCAGTACTTC. As protein: CASSLLSGGYYEQYF. The V call is TRBV11-2, the J call TRBJ2-7, with 7 bases lining up with TRBD2. Germline lookup yields CDR1 SGHAT and CDR2 FQNNGV. The CDR3 extends over 15 amino acids. The ends lost 2 bases at V and 3 bases at J; junction bases unmatched: 7.

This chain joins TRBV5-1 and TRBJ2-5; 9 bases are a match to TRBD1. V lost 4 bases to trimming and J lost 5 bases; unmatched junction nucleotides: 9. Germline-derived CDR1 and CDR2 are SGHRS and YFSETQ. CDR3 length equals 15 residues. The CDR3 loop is CASSLTGGGEETQYF. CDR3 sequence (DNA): TGCGCCAGCAGCCTAACAGGGGGCGGGGAGGAGACCCAGTACTTC.

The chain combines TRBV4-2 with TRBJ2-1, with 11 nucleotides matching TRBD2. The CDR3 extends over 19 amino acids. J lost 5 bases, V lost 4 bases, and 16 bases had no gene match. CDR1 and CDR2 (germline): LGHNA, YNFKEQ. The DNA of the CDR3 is TGTGCCAGCAGCCCCAGGGGGGGTAGCGGGGGGGATTTCCACAATGAGCAGTTCTTC. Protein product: CASSPRGGSGGDFHNEQFF.

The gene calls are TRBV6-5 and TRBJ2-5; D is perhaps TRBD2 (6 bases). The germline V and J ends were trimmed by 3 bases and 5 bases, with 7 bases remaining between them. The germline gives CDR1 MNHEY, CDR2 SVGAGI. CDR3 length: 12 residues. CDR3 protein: CASSYGGETQYF. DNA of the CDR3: TGTGCCAGCAGTTATGGGGGGGAGACCCAGTACTTC.

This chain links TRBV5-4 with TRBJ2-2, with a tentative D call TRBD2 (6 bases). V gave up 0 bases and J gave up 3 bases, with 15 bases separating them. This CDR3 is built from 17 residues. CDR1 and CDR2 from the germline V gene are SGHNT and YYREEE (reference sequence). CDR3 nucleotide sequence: TGTGCCAGCAGCTTGGTGGAGCGGGCGGCGGACACCGGGGAGCTGTTTTTT. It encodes CASSLVERAADTGELFF.

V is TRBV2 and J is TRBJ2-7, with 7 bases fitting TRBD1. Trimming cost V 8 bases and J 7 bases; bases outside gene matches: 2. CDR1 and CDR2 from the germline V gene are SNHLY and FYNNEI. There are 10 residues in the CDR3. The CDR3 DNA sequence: TGTGCCAGCGGCAGGGGGGAGCAGTACTTC. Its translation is CASGRGEQYF.

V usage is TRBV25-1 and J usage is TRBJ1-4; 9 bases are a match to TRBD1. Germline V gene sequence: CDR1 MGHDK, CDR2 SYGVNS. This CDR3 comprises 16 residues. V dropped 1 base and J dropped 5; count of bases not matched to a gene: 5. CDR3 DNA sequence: TGTGCCAGCAGTGAATGGGGACAGGGATCGAATGAAAAACTGTTTTTT. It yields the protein CASSEWGQGSNEKLFF.

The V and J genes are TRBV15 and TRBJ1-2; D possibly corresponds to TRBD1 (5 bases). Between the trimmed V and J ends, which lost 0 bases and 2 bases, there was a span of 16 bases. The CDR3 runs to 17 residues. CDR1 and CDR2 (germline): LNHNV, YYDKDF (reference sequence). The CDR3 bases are TGTGCCACCAGCAGAGATCTCGGGGGAATTGAGAACTATGGCTACACCTTC. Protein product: CATSRDLGGIENYGYTF.

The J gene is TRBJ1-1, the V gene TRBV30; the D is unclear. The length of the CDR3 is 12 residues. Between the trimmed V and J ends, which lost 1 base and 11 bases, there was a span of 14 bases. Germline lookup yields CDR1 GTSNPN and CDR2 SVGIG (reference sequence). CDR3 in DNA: TGTGCCTGGAGTGACGGACGGAGGCAGGCTTTCTTT. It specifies CAWSDGRRQAFF.

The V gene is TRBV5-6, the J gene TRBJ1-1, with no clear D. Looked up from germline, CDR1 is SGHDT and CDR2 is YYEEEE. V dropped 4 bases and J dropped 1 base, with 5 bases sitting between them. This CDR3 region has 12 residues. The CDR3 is CASSPRNTEAFF. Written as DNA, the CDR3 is TGTGCCAGCAGCCCGAGGAACACTGAAGCTTTCTTT.

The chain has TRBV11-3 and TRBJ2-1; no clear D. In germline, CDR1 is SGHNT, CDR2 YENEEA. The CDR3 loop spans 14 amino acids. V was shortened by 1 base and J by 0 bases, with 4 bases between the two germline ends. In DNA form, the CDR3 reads TGTGCCAGCAGCTTAGTCGGCTCCTACAATGAGCAGTTCTTC. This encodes CASSLVGSYNEQFF.

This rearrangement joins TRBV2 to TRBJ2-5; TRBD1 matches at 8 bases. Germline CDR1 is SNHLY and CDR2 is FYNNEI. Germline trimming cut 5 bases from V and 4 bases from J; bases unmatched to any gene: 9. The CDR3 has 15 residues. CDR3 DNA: TGTGCCAGCAGTTCCGGGACAGGATTATTAGAGACCCAGTACTTC. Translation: CASSSGTGLLETQYF.

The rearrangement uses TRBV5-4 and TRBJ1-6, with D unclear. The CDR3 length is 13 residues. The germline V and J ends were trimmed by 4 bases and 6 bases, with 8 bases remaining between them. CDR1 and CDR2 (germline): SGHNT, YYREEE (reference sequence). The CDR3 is CASSPLLNSPLHF. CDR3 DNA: TGTGCCAGCAGCCCCCTTCTTAATTCACCCCTCCACTTT.

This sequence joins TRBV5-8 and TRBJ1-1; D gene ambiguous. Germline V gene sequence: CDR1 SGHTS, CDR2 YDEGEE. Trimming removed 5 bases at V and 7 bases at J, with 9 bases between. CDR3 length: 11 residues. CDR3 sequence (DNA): TGTGCCAGCAGGGAGGTCAGTGAAGCTTTCTTT. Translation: CASREVSEAFF.

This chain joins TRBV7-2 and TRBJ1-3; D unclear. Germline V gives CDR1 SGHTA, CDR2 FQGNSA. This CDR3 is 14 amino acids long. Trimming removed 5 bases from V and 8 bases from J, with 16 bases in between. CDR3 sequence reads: CASSGGGFGHTIYF. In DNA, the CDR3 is TGTGCCAGCAGCGGAGGCGGGTTTGGGCACACCATATATTTT.

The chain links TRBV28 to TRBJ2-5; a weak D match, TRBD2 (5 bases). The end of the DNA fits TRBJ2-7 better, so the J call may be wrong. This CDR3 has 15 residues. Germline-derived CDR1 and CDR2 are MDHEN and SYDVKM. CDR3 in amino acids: CASSLSGSPPYEQYF. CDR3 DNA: TGTGCCAGCAGTCTTTCGGGGTCCCCCCCCTACGAGCAGTACTTC.